Each of the 15 T cell receptor beta chains below was sequenced from the same sample in a study of T-cell reconstitution after alpha-beta-depleted transplantation in children (dated by TCRdb to the mid-2010s). Library prep was done by PCR. TCRdb shows the sequencer as Illumina HiSeq 2500. TCR library preparation used molecular barcoding, with unique molecular identifiers applied to normalize quantification of the TCRbeta repertoire. The raw public reads went through TCRdb reprocessing: fastp at Q25, MiXCR clone calling, in-frame beta chains kept. Each entry merges the rows of one CDR3 protein and shows their most common DNA and genes. This sample comprises some 340,000 distinct CDR3 sequences, about a tenth of them detected only once. Approximately 2.3% of the sample is in the top ten clones. The sample here was PBMCs from the stem cell graft donor, taken from the stem cell graft. Receptors were obtained from a human donor who donated a stem cell graft to a child with acute lymphoblastic leukemia.

The chain couples TRBV19 to TRBJ1-1, with D uncertain. Germline-derived CDR1 and CDR2 are LNHDA and SQIVND (reference sequence). The V gene lost 5 bases and the J gene lost 7 bases, with 14 bases spanning the gap. The CDR3 runs to 13 residues. The CDR3 is CASSVRQGVEAFF. CDR3 bases: TGTGCCAGTAGTGTCCGACAAGGAGTTGAAGCTTTCTTT.

The rearrangement joins TRBV29-1 to TRBJ2-7; weak D call: TRBD1 (6 bases). From germline, CDR1 is SQVTM and CDR2 ANQGSEA. The CDR3 loop spans 12 amino acids. V lost 4 bases and J lost 7, with 14 bases in between. The CDR3 reads CSVGSQGWEQYF. The CDR3 DNA reads TGCAGCGTTGGGAGTCAGGGGTGGGAGCAGTACTTC.

This chain joins TRBV3-1 and TRBJ2-5; no definite D call. This CDR3 has 19 residues. Germline assignment: CDR1 LGHDT and CDR2 YNNKEL (reference sequence). Trimming took off 1 base at V and 0 bases at J, with 21 bases between the two ends. CDR3 sequence: CASSQVVDRMDSDQETQYF. CDR3 bases: TGTGCCAGCAGCCAAGTTGTGGATAGGATGGATTCGGACCAAGAGACCCAGTACTTC.

This clonotype showed up many times. This rearrangement joins TRBV7-2 to TRBJ2-5, with D unresolved. Trimming left V 0 bases short and J 5 bases short, with 10 bases between. CDR3 length: 14 residues. The V gene's germline CDR1 is SGHTA and CDR2 FQGNSA. CDR3 in DNA: TGTGCCAGCAGCTTAGCGGGTAGCTGGGAGACCCAGTACTTC. Protein: CASSLAGSWETQYF.

This chain links TRBV12-3 or TRBV12-4 with TRBJ2-7; D uncertain. Trimming removed 6 bases from V and 5 bases from J, with 11 bases in between. The CDR3 covers 12 residues. Here the CDR3 DNA reads TGTGCCAGCAGGGACGAAGGCCACGAGCAGTACTTC. Residues: CASRDEGHEQYF.

The sample holds a few counts of this clonotype. V is TRBV5-1 and J is TRBJ2-3, with 9 bases aligning to TRBD1. J was trimmed by 4 bases and V by 4 bases; bases with no gene match: 4. The CDR3 consists of 14 residues. Germline CDR1 SGHRS, CDR2 YFSETQ. CDR3 sequence reads: CASSRDREADTQYF. DNA of the CDR3: TGCGCCAGCAGCCGGGACAGGGAGGCAGATACGCAGTATTTT.

The chain has TRBV10-3 and TRBJ1-5; D not resolved. The V end lost 0 bases, the J end lost 3 bases, and 9 bases lay between the germline ends. Germline CDR1 reads ENHRY; CDR2 reads SYGVKD. There are 15 residues in the CDR3. CDR3 amino acids: CAISESARVNQPQHF. Here the CDR3 DNA reads TGTGCCATCAGTGAGTCTGCCAGAGTCAATCAGCCCCAGCATTTT.

Only a few counts were recorded for this clonotype. The chain joins TRBV20-1 to TRBJ1-4; no clear D gene. Germline CDR1 reads DFQATT; CDR2 reads SNEGSKA (reference sequence). The CDR3 contains 16 residues. V was clipped by 0 bases and J by 0 bases, with 11 bases between them. The CDR3 DNA reads TGCAGTGCTAGAGATCGCCACCGTGCAACTAATGAAAAACTGTTTTTT. This translates into CSARDRHRATNEKLFF.

There are a few counts of this clonotype. V gene TRBV7-9 combines with J gene TRBJ1-1; no reliable D call. Germline V CDR1 and CDR2: SEHNR, FQNEAQ (reference sequence). V was cut by 2 bases and J by 0 bases, with 7 bases left in between. This CDR3 comprises 14 residues. In DNA form, the CDR3 reads TGTGCCAGCAGCTTACAGATTATGAACACTGAAGCTTTCTTT. Amino acid sequence: CASSLQIMNTEAFF. Variable domain in full (rest from reference TRBV7-9 and TRBJ1-1): DTGVSQNPRHKITKRGQNVTFRCDPISEHNRLYWYRQTLGQGPEFLTYFQNEAQLEKSRLLSDRFSAERPKGSFSTLEIQRTEQGDSAMYLCASSLQIMNTEAFFGQGTRLTVV.

This clonotype has just a few counts. The V and J genes are TRBV29-1 and TRBJ1-6; D call uncertain. The CDR3 consists of 14 residues. Per germline, CDR1 SQVTM and CDR2 ANQGSEA. V was trimmed by 6 bases and J by 0 bases, leaving 9 bases between them. The CDR3 sequence: CSVSGSSYNSPLHF. The CDR3 nucleotides read TGCAGCGTGTCAGGATCCTCCTATAATTCACCCCTCCACTTT. The full variable domain, completed using reference TRBV29-1 and TRBJ1-6, is SAVISQKPSRDICQRGTSLTIQCQVDSQVTMMFWYRQQPGQSLTLIATANQGSEATYESGFVIDKFPISRPNLTFSTLTVSNMSPEDSSIYLCSVSGSSYNSPLHFGNGTRLTVT.

The chain is built from TRBV3-1 and TRBJ1-5; possibly TRBD1 for D (6 bases). CDR1 is LGHDT and CDR2 is YNNKEL in the germline V gene (reference sequence). Deletions cut 1 base from V and 5 bases from J, with 9 bases between. This CDR3 is 14 amino acids long. The CDR3 reads CASSQGQADQPQHF. Written as DNA, the CDR3 is TGTGCCAGCAGCCAAGGACAGGCGGATCAGCCCCAGCATTTT.

This clonotype was counted between two and nine times. The chain joins TRBV20-1 to TRBJ2-1; 12 bases are a match to TRBD2. The CDR3 spans 18 residues. The germline CDR1 and CDR2 sequences are DFQATT and SNEGSKA (reference sequence). V gave up 1 base and J gave up 0 bases; unmatched junction bases: 7. The CDR3 coding sequence is TGCAGTGCTAGAGGCCTAGCGGGAGGGCCCCCCTCCTACAATGAGCAGTTCTTC. Translation: CSARGLAGGPPSYNEQFF.

This clonotype was recorded many times. This chain connects TRBV12-3 or TRBV12-4 to TRBJ1-2; 10 bases line up with TRBD1. This CDR3 spans 15 amino acids. After removal of 7 bases from V and 4 bases from J, the junction contained 9 bases not matched to a gene. The CDR3 DNA is TGTGCCAGCAAAGGGACAGGGGAAGGTGGCTATGGCTACACCTTC. Encoded protein: CASKGTGEGGYGYTF.

V usage is TRBV5-1 and J usage is TRBJ1-1, with a tentative D call TRBD1 (6 bases). CDR1 is SGHRS and CDR2 is YFSETQ in the germline V gene. This CDR3 spans 14 amino acids. Between the trimmed V and J ends, which lost 4 bases and 4 bases, there was a span of 14 bases. The CDR3 bases are TGCGCCAGCAGCGTACAGGGAGGGGGCACTGAAGCTTTCTTT. This translates into CASSVQGGGTEAFF.

The chain has TRBV7-9 and TRBJ1-2; D is undetermined. CDR3 length equals 16 residues. Germline V gene lookup returns CDR1 SEHNR and CDR2 FQNEAQ (reference sequence). V shed 5 bases and J shed 0 bases, with 16 bases lying between them. The CDR3 region is CASSPPSVRANYGYTF. CDR3 DNA sequence: TGTGCCAGCAGCCCCCCGTCGGTGAGAGCTAACTATGGCTACACCTTC. Looking up the rest from reference TRBV7-9 and TRBJ1-2 gives the full variable domain: DTGVSQNPRHKITKRGQNVTFRCDPISEHNRLYWYRQTLGQGPEFLTYFQNEAQLEKSRLLSDRFSAERPKGSFSTLEIQRTEQGDSAMYLCASSPPSVRANYGYTFGSGTRLTVV.